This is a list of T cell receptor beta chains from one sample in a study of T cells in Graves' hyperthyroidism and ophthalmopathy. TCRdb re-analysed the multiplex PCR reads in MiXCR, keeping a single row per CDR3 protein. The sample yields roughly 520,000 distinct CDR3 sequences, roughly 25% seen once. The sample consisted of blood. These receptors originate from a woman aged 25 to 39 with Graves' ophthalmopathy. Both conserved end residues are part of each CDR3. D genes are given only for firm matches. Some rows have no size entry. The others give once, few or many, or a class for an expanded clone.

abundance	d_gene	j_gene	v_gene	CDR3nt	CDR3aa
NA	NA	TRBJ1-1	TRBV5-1	TGCGCCAGCAGCGGCGGGGAACCAACTTTGAACACTGAAGCTTTCTTT	CASSGGEPTLNTEAFF
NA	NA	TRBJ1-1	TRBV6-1	TGTGCCAGCACTACAGGGACCATACGTACTGAAGCTTTCTTT	CASTTGTIRTEAFF
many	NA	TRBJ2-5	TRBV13	TGTGCCAGCAGCTTAAAGGGGGACCAAGAGACCCAGTACTTC	CASSLKGDQETQYF
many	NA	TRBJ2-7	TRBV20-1	TGCAGTGCTAGACTGCCCCCCTACGAGCAGTACTTC	CSARLPPYEQYF
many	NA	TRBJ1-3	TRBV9	TGTGCCAGCAGCGAGGGTCCAGGGCCTGGAAACACCATATATTTT	CASSEGPGPGNTIYF
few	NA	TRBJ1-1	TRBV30	TGTGCCTGGCACAGGGCCGGCAGCCCGAACACTGAAGCTTTCTTT	CAWHRAGSPNTEAFF
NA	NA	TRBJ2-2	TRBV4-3	TGCGCCAGCAGCCAAGAGCCAGCTGTGAACACCGGGGAGCTGTTTTTT	CASSQEPAVNTGELFF
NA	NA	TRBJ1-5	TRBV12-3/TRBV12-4	TGTGCCAGCAGTTTACGGGGAGGATTTCAGCCCCAGCATTTT	CASSLRGGFQPQHF
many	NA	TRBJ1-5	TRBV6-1	TGTGCCAGCAGTGAACCGACAGAGCCTTATCAGCCCCAGCATTTT	CASSEPTEPYQPQHF
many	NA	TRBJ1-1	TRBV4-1	TGCGCCAGCAGCCAAGGAGGCAGGTTGAACACTGAAGCTTTCTTT	CASSQGGRLNTEAFF
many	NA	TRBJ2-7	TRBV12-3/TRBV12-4	TGTGCCACAACGACGGGGCTTTCCTACGAGCAGTACTTC	CATTTGLSYEQYF
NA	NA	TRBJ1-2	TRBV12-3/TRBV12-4	TGTGCCAGCAGTTTATGGGACAATGGTGGCTACACCTTC	CASSLWDNGGYTF
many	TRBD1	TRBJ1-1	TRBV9	TGTGCCAGCAGCGGAGACCGGGACAGGGGGTTGGACACTGAAGCTTTCTTT	CASSGDRDRGLDTEAFF
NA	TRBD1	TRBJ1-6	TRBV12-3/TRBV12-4	TGTGCCAGCAAGACTTCGACAGGGTTAAATTCACCCCTCCACTTT	CASKTSTGLNSPLHF
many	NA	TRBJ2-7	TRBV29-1	TGCAGCGTTGTTCAGGGATCCCACGAGCAGTACTTC	CSVVQGSHEQYF
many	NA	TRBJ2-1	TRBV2	TGTGCCAGCAGTGAAGCGCTTAGCGATGAGCAGTTCTTC	CASSEALSDEQFF
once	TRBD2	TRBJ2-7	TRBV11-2	TGTGCCAGCAGCTTATCAATCGGCGGGAGAGACTACGAGCAGTACTTC	CASSLSIGGRDYEQYF
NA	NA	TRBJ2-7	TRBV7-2	TGTGCCAGCAGCTTAGTCCTACAACAAACCTACGAGCAGTACTTC	CASSLVLQQTYEQYF
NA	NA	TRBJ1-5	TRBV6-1	TGTGCCAGCTCGGAGCAGGGCCCGCTTTATAGCAATCAGCCCCAGCATTTT	CASSEQGPLYSNQPQHF
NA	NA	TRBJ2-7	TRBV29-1	TGCAGCGGGAGGTACGAGCAGTACTTC	CSGRYEQYF
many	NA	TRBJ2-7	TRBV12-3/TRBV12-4	TGTGCCAGCAGTTTAGCGTGGAGCTACGAGCAGTACTTC	CASSLAWSYEQYF
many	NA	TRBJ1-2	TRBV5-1	TGCGCCAGCAGCTTGTGGGGGACGGGGACGGACGGCTACACCTTC	CASSLWGTGTDGYTF
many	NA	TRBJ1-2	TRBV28	TGTGCCAGCAGTTTCGAGAGCGCAAACTATGGCTACACCTTC	CASSFESANYGYTF
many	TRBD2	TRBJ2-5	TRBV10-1	TGCGCCAGCAGTGATGGGGGGGGAGAGACCCAGTACTTC	CASSDGGGETQYF
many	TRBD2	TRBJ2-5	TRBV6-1	TGTGCCAGCGGGGCGAGCGGGGGAGAGACCCAGTACTTC	CASGASGGETQYF
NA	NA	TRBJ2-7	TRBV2	TGTGCCAGCAGTGGGTCGGGACGTACCTACGAGCAGTACTTC	CASSGSGRTYEQYF
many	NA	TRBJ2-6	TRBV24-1	TGTGCCACCAGGGACTCTGGGGCCAACGTCCTGACTTTC	CATRDSGANVLTF
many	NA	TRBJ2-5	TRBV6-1	TGTGCCAGCGAGGGAGGCCAAGAGACCCAGTACTTC	CASEGGQETQYF
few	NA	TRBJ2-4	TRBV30	TGTGCCTGGACAGCCAAAAACATTCAGTACTTC	CAWTAKNIQYF
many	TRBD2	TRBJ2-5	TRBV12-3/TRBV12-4	TGTGCCAGCAGTTTTAGTGCGGGGGGGCAAGAGACCCAGTACTTC	CASSFSAGGQETQYF
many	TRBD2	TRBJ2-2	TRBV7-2	TGTGCCAGCAGCGCAGGACTAGCCGCCGGGGAGCTGTTTTTT	CASSAGLAAGELFF
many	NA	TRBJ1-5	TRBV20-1	TGCAGTGCTAGCGACAGAAAGAGTAATCAGCCCCAGCATTTT	CSASDRKSNQPQHF
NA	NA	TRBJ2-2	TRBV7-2	TGTGCCAGCAGCTCCGCCGGCAGAGAATCCGGGGAGCTGTTTTTT	CASSSAGRESGELFF
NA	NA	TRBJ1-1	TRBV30	TGTGCCTGGAGTGTTGGGCGGGGTGAAGCTTTCTTT	CAWSVGRGEAFF
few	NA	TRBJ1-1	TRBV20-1	TGCAGTGCCACGGGATCCTCGGAGACTGAAGCTTTCTTT	CSATGSSETEAFF
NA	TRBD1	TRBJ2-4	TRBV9	TGTGCCAGCAGCCCCACCCGGACAGGAGGTAACATTCAGTACTTC	CASSPTRTGGNIQYF
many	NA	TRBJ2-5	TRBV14	TGTGCCAGCAGCCAAGCGGGGTGGAATGAAGAGACCCAGTACTTC	CASSQAGWNEETQYF
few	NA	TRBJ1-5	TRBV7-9	TGTGCCAGCAGCCTAACCTGGGATCAGCCCCAGCATTTT	CASSLTWDQPQHF
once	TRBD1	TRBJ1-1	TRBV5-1	TGCGCCAGCAGCCCTACGACAGGGAGGCTAGCTGAAGCTTTCTTT	CASSPTTGRLAEAFF
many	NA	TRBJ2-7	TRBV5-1	TGCGCCAGCAGCTTAAATTGGAGGGCCGAGCAGTACTTC	CASSLNWRAEQYF
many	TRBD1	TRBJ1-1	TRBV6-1	TGTGCCAGCAGAAAAGGACAGGGGACCACTGAAGCTTTCTTT	CASRKGQGTTEAFF
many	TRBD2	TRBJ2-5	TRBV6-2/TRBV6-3	TGTGCCAGCAGTTACTCGCCGAGCGGGGGAAGCCAAGAGACCCAGTACTTC	CASSYSPSGGSQETQYF